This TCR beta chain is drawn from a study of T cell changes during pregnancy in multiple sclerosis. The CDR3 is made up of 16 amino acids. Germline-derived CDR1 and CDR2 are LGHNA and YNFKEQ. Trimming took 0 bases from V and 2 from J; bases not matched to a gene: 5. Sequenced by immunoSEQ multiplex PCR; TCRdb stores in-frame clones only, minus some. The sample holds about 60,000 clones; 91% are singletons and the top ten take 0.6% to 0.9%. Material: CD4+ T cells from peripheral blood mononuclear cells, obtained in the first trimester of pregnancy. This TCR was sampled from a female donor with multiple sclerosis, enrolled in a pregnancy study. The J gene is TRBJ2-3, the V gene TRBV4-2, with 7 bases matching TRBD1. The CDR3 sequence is CASSQEGGQTTDTQYF. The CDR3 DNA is TGTGCCAGCAGCCAAGAAGGGGGACAGACCACAGATACGCAGTATTTT.